The rows below give T cell receptor beta chains drawn from one sample of a study of T cell repertoires in ileal Crohn's disease. Data came from immunoSEQ multiplex PCR; TCRdb stores just in-frame clones and leaves some out. This sample has 3,100 or so clones; approximately 69% occur once, and the top ten carry more than 20%. The sequenced sample was ileal tissue. The receptors shown here come from an adult with Crohn's disease. Each CDR3 is given with its conserved first and last residue. A D gene is named only where the DNA matches it firmly. Some rows mark clone size as missing; the rest say once, few, many or name a class of expanded clone.

clone_size	j_call	v_call	d_call	cdr3_aa	cdr3_nt
.	TRBJ2-3	TRBV7-9	.	CASNVGALSTDTQYF	TGTGCCAGCAACGTTGGTGCGTTGAGCACAGATACGCAGTATTTT
.	TRBJ2-1	TRBV10-3	.	CAISVSRENEQFF	TGTGCCATCAGTGTCTCTAGGGAAAATGAGCAGTTCTTC
.	TRBJ1-5	TRBV6-1	TRBD1	CASSGSEGAHSNQPQHF	TGTGCCAGCAGTGGGTCTGAGGGGGCTCATAGCAATCAGCCCCAGCATTTT
.	TRBJ2-1	TRBV9	TRBD2	CASSVGTSTYNEQFF	TGTGCCAGCAGCGTCGGGACTAGCACCTACAATGAGCAGTTCTTC
.	TRBJ2-1	TRBV6-1	TRBD1	CASSGWGQGNLLDEQFF	TGTGCCAGCAGTGGATGGGGACAGGGGAATTTGTTGGATGAGCAGTTCTTC
.	TRBJ2-7	TRBV5-6	.	CASSLNSPYEQYF	TGTGCCAGCAGCTTGAACAGCCCCTACGAGCAGTACTTC
few	TRBJ2-2	TRBV6-5	.	CASGAGSGELFF	TGTGCCAGCGGAGCGGGTTCCGGGGAGCTGTTTTTT
.	TRBJ1-1	TRBV20-1	.	CSAHKSEAFF	TGCAGTGCGCATAAATCTGAAGCTTTCTTT
few	TRBJ1-5	TRBV4-2	.	CASSQNPGLASSNQPQHF	TGTGCCAGCAGCCAAAATCCAGGGTTAGCATCGAGCAATCAGCCCCAGCATTTT
.	TRBJ1-1	TRBV5-1	.	CASSPREGMNTEAFF	TGCGCCAGCAGCCCCCGGGAGGGGATGAACACTGAAGCTTTCTTT
.	TRBJ1-2	TRBV7-2	.	CASSLPLYYGYTF	TGTGCCAGCAGCTTGCCCCTTTACTATGGCTACACCTTC
.	TRBJ2-1	TRBV6-6	.	CASSSKANEQFF	TGTGCCAGCAGTTCTAAGGCCAATGAGCAGTTCTTC
.	TRBJ1-3	TRBV10-3	TRBD1	CAIRGPTDRGPNPSGNTIYF	TGTGCCATCAGGGGCCCGACCGACAGGGGCCCGAATCCCTCTGGAAACACCATATATTTT
medium-sized	TRBJ2-1	TRBV7-2	TRBD2	CASSLDYSGSSSSNEQFF	TGTGCCAGCAGCTTAGACTATAGCGGGAGTAGTTCCTCCAATGAGCAGTTCTTC
.	TRBJ2-3	TRBV19	TRBD2	CASSPLRTSRGRDTQYF	TGTGCCAGTAGTCCACTCCGGACTAGCAGGGGTCGGGATACGCAGTATTTT
medium-sized	TRBJ2-1	TRBV7-3	TRBD2	CASSTTGGSSYNEQFF	TGTGCCAGCAGCACCACCGGGGGGAGCTCCTACAATGAGCAGTTCTTC
.	TRBJ2-1	TRBV11-2	.	CASSPRVLAYNEQFF	TGTGCCAGCAGCCCTAGGGTATTGGCCTACAATGAGCAGTTCTTC